This is a list of T cell receptor beta chains from one sample in a study of CD8+CD57+ T cells in acquired aplastic anemia. From the reads, TCRdb called clonotypes with MiXCR, one entry per CDR3 protein. The sample carries 150,000 to 200,000 distinct CDR3 sequences, roughly 50% recorded once. The sequenced sample was sorted CD4+, CD8+, or CD8+CD57+ T cells (not recorded which) from PBMCs. The receptors were gathered from a human donor with aplastic anemia. CDR3s include the opening cysteine and the closing phenylalanine or tryptophan. A D gene is named only where the DNA matches it firmly. Expanded clones get a size class; other rows say once, few or many, or leave the size out.

many	TRBJ1-1	-	TRBV5-1	CASSFWGDSNTEAFF	TGCGCCAGCAGCTTTTGGGGGGACTCGAACACTGAAGCTTTCTTT
-	TRBJ2-7	-	TRBV29-1	CSSYNPGYEQYF	TGCAGCAGTTATAATCCCGGCTACGAGCAGTACTTC
-	TRBJ1-2	TRBD1	TRBV5-1	CASSLRVQGEGYTF	TGCGCCAGCAGCTTGCGGGTCCAGGGGGAGGGCTACACCTTC
-	TRBJ2-5	TRBD2	TRBV20-1	CSAPQWRLAGQETQYF	TGCAGTGCCCCCCAATGGAGGCTAGCGGGCCAAGAGACCCAGTACTTC
many	TRBJ2-1	-	TRBV5-6	CASSLNLAREQFF	TGTGCCAGCAGCTTGAATCTGGCCAGGGAGCAGTTCTTC
-	TRBJ2-7	TRBD1	TRBV7-2	CASSSTGGYAGEQYF	TGTGCCAGCAGTTCCACAGGGGGCTACGCGGGAGAGCAGTACTTC
few	TRBJ1-1	-	TRBV7-2	CASSLVGPGTTEAFF	TGTGCCAGCAGCTTAGTGGGACCGGGAACCACTGAAGCTTTCTTT
-	TRBJ1-2	-	TRBV19	CASRREGGYTF	TGTGCCAGTAGGAGGGAGGGGGGCTACACCTTC
few	TRBJ2-7	TRBD1	TRBV2	CASSVTRDRETYEQYF	TGTGCCAGCAGTGTAACCCGGGACAGGGAAACCTACGAGCAGTACTTC
-	TRBJ2-1	TRBD2	TRBV25-1	CASSLDRVGTSGVRHPGNEQFF	TGTGCCAGCAGCTTAGATCGGGTGGGGACTAGCGGGGTCCGCCATCCTGGCAATGAGCAGTTCTTC
many	TRBJ2-7	-	TRBV6-5	CASSYGAGREQYF	TGTGCCAGCAGTTACGGTGCAGGCAGAGAGCAGTACTTC
-	TRBJ2-1	TRBD1	TRBV6-1	CASSRDRGTHNEQFF	TGTGCCAGCAGTAGGGACAGGGGTACGCACAATGAGCAGTTCTTC
many	TRBJ2-1	TRBD2	TRBV9	CASSVEASGGREQFF	TGTGCCAGCAGCGTAGAGGCTAGCGGGGGGAGGGAGCAGTTCTTC
few	TRBJ2-7	TRBD1	TRBV5-6	CASSLVPGGEQYF	TGTGCCAGCAGCTTGGTCCCAGGGGGCGAGCAGTACTTC
-	TRBJ2-5	-	TRBV10-3	CAIRPEGVGTQYF	TGTGCCATCAGGCCTGAGGGTGTAGGGACCCAGTACTTC
-	TRBJ2-3	-	TRBV10-2	CASSVTGLDTQYF	TGCGCCAGCAGTGTAACGGGGTTGGATACGCAGTATTTT
-	TRBJ2-3	-	TRBV2	CARPVGGTSTDTQYF	TGTGCTCGACCCGTAGGGGGTACTTCGACAGATACGCAGTATTTT
once	TRBJ2-5	-	TRBV20-1	CSASGSQETQYF	TGCAGTGCTAGTGGTAGTCAAGAGACCCAGTACTTC
-	TRBJ2-1	TRBD2	TRBV28	CALRGAPSGEQFF	TGTGCTTTGCGGGGGGCCCCCTCGGGGGAGCAGTTCTTC
-	TRBJ2-7	-	TRBV13	CASSQEASRDSTYEQYF	TGTGCCAGCAGCCAAGAGGCATCCCGGGACTCCACCTACGAGCAGTACTTC
once	TRBJ2-1	-	TRBV9	CASSVVGGVDYNEQFF	TGTGCCAGCAGCGTAGTAGGGGGGGTGGATTACAATGAGCAGTTCTTC
-	TRBJ2-3	TRBD2	TRBV20-1	CSAAGLDSGVDTQYF	TGCAGTGCTGCCGGTTTGGATAGCGGGGTAGATACGCAGTATTTT
many	TRBJ1-3	TRBD1	TRBV6-1	CASNQGAAGNTIYF	TGTGCCAGCAACCAGGGGGCAGCTGGAAACACCATATATTTT
many	TRBJ2-7	TRBD1	TRBV20-1	CSAPSVGGHEQYF	TGCAGTGCTCCCAGCGTAGGGGGCCACGAGCAGTACTTC
many	TRBJ2-7	TRBD2	TRBV19	CASSIGGGAREQYF	TGTGCCAGTAGTATCGGGGGGGGTGCTCGCGAGCAGTACTTC
-	TRBJ2-7	TRBD1	TRBV19	CASSVDRVSERYF	TGTGCCAGTAGTGTAGACAGGGTTAGCGAGCGGTACTTC
many	TRBJ1-5	TRBD1	TRBV20-1	CSATPGTGRNQPQHF	TGCAGTGCCACGCCCGGGACAGGGCGGAATCAGCCCCAGCATTTT
-	TRBJ2-7	TRBD2	TRBV24-1	CATSDVGGTSYEQYF	TGTGCCACCAGTGACGTCGGGGGGACCTCCTACGAGCAGTACTTC
-	TRBJ2-7	-	TRBV7-3	CASSNPIAEQYF	TGTGCCAGCAGTAACCCTATTGCCGAGCAGTACTTC
few	TRBJ2-1	-	TRBV6-1	CASRPSTTYNEQFF	TGTGCCAGCAGACCCTCGACTACCTACAATGAGCAGTTCTTC
once	TRBJ2-7	-	TRBV2	CASSGSVVPTKQYF	TGTGCCAGCAGTGGGTCGGTTGTTCCTACGAAGCAGTACTTC
-	TRBJ2-2	TRBD2	TRBV27	CASSLTSGITGELFF	TGTGCCAGCAGTTTAACTAGCGGAATTACCGGGGAGCTGTTTTTT
-	TRBJ2-7	TRBD1	TRBV6-1	CASGRYLDRLSYEQYF	TGTGCCAGCGGACGCTATTTGGACAGGCTCTCCTACGAGCAGTACTTC
few	TRBJ2-1	TRBD2	TRBV4-1	CASSQDSSTSGGYNEQFF	TGCGCCAGCAGCCAAGATTCGTCGACCAGCGGGGGGTACAATGAGCAGTTCTTC
many	TRBJ2-3	TRBD1	TRBV20-1	CSAHVRDRVFITQYF	TGCAGTGCTCACGTACGGGACAGGGTTTTCATTACGCAGTATTTT
few	TRBJ2-6	-	TRBV7-3	CASRSGSGANVLTF	TGTGCCAGCCGATCGGGCTCTGGGGCCAACGTCCTGACTTTC
-	TRBJ1-3	TRBD1	TRBV6-5	CASSYSYRGSGNTIYF	TGTGCCAGCAGTTACTCTTACAGGGGCTCTGGAAACACCATATATTTT
-	TRBJ2-7	TRBD2	TRBV20-1	CSARLSREGFYEQYF	TGCAGTGCTAGGTTGTCGCGGGAGGGCTTCTACGAGCAGTACTTC
-	TRBJ1-4	-	TRBV20-1	CSAQRRGPEKLFF	TGCAGTGCCCAAAGGCGGGGCCCTGAAAAACTGTTTTTT
-	TRBJ2-5	TRBD2	TRBV2	CASRGLAGDGETQYF	TGTGCCAGCAGGGGACTAGCGGGAGACGGGGAGACCCAGTACTTC
many	TRBJ2-7	-	TRBV19	CASSITTGPGFAYEQYF	TGTGCCAGTAGTATTACGACAGGACCGGGTTTTGCCTACGAGCAGTACTTC
many	TRBJ1-6	TRBD1	TRBV10-3	CAISEPGTGNSPLHF	TGTGCCATCAGTGAACCCGGGACAGGCAATTCACCCCTCCACTTT
-	TRBJ1-2	-	TRBV27	CASSQVKGYGYTF	TGTGCCAGCAGCCAGGTAAAGGGCTATGGCTACACCTTC
-	TRBJ1-2	-	TRBV2	CARKTGNYGYTF	TGTGCCAGAAAAACAGGAAACTATGGCTACACCTTC
-	TRBJ1-5	-	TRBV2	CASSASGDQPQHF	TGTGCCAGCAGTGCGTCAGGAGATCAGCCCCAGCATTTT
-	TRBJ1-2	-	TRBV24-1	CATSDYYYGYTF	TGTGCCACCAGTGATTATTACTATGGCTACACCTTC
many	TRBJ2-5	-	TRBV15	CATSRGQEQETQYF	TGTGCCACCAGCAGAGGACAGGAGCAAGAGACCCAGTACTTC
many	TRBJ2-7	-	TRBV11-2	CASSLGRVSYEQYF	TGTGCCAGCAGCTTAGGAAGGGTTTCCTACGAGCAGTACTTC
-	TRBJ2-3	-	TRBV7-3	CASSLTHSTDTQYF	TGTGCCAGCAGCTTGACGCATTCCACAGATACGCAGTATTTT
-	TRBJ1-1	-	TRBV10-3	CAISEAGTGTEAFF	TGTGCCATCAGTGAGGCGGGGACGGGCACTGAAGCTTTCTTT
many	TRBJ1-6	TRBD1	TRBV7-3	CASSSQGANSPLHF	TGTGCCAGCAGCTCGCAGGGGGCTAATTCACCCCTCCACTTT
-	TRBJ2-1	-	TRBV2	CASSQSAEGHNEQFF	TGTGCCAGCAGTCAAAGCGCCGAAGGACACAATGAGCAGTTCTTC
many	TRBJ1-4	TRBD1	TRBV19	CASNDPGQGEKLFF	TGTGCCAGTAACGACCCGGGACAGGGAGAAAAACTGTTTTTT
-	TRBJ1-2	TRBD1	TRBV19	CASSSTGQGYDGYTF	TGTGCCAGTAGTTCTACGGGACAGGGTTACGATGGCTACACCTTC
-	TRBJ2-1	TRBD2	TRBV2	CASSEGLAGGYNSYNEQFF	TGTGCCAGCAGTGAAGGTCTAGCGGGGGGCTACAACTCCTACAATGAGCAGTTCTTC
-	TRBJ2-7	-	TRBV7-6	CASSSRSSYEQYF	TGTGCCAGCAGCTCTCGTAGCTCCTACGAGCAGTACTTC
-	TRBJ2-3	-	TRBV7-9	CASSLLGLTDTQYF	TGTGCCAGCAGCTTGTTGGGGCTCACAGATACGCAGTATTTT
-	TRBJ2-3	-	TRBV5-6	CASSLDRSTDTQYF	TGTGCCAGCAGCTTGGACAGGAGCACAGATACGCAGTATTTT
-	TRBJ2-3	-	TRBV20-1	CSAPGASTDTQYF	TGCAGTGCTCCCGGGGCCAGCACAGATACGCAGTATTTT